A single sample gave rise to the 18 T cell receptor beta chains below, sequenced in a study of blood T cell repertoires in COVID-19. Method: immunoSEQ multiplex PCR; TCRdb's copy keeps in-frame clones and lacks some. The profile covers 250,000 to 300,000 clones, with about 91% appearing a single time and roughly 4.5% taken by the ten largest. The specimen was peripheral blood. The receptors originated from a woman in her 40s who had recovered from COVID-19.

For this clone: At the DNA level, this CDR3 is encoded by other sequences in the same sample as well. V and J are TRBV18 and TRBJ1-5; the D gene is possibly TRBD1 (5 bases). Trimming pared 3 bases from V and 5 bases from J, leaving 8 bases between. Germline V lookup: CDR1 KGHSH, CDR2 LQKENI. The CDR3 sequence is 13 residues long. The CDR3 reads CASSPGGDQPQHF. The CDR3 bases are TGTGCCAGCTCACCGGGGGGGGATCAGCCCCAGCATTTT.

The CDR3 nucleotides read TGCGCCAGCAGCCTTAGACCGGGACAGGGACATGGCTACACCTTC. Translated: CASSLRPGQGHGYTF. The chain has TRBV10-1 and TRBJ1-2; TRBD1 agrees at 9 bases. From germline, CDR1 is WNHNN and CDR2 SYGVQD (reference sequence). With V trimmed by 6 bases and J by 6 bases, 11 bases remained unmatched. The CDR3 length is 15 residues.

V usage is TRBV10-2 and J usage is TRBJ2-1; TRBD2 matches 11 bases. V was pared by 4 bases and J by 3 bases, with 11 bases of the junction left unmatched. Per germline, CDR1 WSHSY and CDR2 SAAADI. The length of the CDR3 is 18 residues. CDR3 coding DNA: TGCGCCAGCAGTGCACGTAGCGGGGGGGCGGTAGTCTACAATGAGCAGTTCTTC. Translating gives CASSARSGGAVVYNEQFF.

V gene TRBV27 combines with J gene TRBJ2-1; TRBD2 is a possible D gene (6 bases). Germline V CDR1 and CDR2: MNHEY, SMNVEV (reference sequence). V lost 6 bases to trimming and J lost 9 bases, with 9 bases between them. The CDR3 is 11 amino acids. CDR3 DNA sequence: TGTGCCAGCAGCCGGGGACTTGAGCAGTTCTTC. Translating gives CASSRGLEQFF.

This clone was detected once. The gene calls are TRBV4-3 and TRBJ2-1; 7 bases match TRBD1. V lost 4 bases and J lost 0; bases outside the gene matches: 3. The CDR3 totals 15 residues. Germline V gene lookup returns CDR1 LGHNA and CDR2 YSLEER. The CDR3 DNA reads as TGCGCCAGCAGCCCACAGGGGAGCTCCTACAATGAGCAGTTCTTC. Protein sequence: CASSPQGSSYNEQFF.

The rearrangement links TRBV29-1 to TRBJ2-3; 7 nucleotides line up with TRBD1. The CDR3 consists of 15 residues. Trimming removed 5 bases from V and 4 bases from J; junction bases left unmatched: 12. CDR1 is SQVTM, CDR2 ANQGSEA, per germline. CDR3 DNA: TGCAGCGTTCTTACTCCGGACAGGCGGCCAGATACGCAGTATTTT. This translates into CSVLTPDRRPDTQYF.

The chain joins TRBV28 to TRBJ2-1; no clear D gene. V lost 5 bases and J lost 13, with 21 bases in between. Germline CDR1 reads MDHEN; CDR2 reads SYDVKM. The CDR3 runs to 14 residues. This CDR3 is CASSPPQRPYGQFF. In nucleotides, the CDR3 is TGTGCCAGCAGTCCCCCCCAGCGCCCCTATGGCCAGTTCTTC.

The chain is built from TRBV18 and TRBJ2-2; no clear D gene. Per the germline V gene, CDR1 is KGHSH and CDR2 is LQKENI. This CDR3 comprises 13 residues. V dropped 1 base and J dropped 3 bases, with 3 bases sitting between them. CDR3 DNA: TGTGCCAGCTCACCACTATACACCGGGGAGCTGTTTTTT. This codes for CASSPLYTGELFF.

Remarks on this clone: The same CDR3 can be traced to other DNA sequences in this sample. CDR3 sequence: CASSVGGRVGNEQFF. CDR3 nucleotide sequence: TGTGCCAGCAGCGTAGGGGGGCGGGTTGGAAATGAGCAGTTCTTC. The chain combines TRBV9 with TRBJ2-1; D might be TRBD1 (6 bases). There are 15 residues in the CDR3. V was shortened by 0 bases and J by 7 bases, with 14 bases between the two germline ends. Germline lookup yields CDR1 SGDLS and CDR2 YYNGEE.

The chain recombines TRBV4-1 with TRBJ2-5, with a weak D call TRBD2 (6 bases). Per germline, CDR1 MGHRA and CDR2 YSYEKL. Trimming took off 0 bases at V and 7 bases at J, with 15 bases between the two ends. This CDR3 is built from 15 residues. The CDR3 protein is CASSQDWVREATQYF. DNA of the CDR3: TGCGCCAGCAGCCAAGACTGGGTGAGGGAGGCGACCCAGTACTTC.

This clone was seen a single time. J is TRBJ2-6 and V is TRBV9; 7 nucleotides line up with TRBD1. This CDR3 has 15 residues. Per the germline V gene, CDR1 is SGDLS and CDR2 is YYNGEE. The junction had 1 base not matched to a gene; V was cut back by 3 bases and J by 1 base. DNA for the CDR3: TGTGCCAGCAGCGAGGGGGCGTCTGGGGCCAACGTCCTGACTTTC. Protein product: CASSEGASGANVLTF.

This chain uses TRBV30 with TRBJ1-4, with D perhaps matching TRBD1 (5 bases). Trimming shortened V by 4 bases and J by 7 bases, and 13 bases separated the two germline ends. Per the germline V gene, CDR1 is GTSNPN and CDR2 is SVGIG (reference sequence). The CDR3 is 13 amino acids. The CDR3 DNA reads TGTGCCTGGATGAGTCAGGGCGGTGAAAAACTGTTTTTT. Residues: CAWMSQGGEKLFF.

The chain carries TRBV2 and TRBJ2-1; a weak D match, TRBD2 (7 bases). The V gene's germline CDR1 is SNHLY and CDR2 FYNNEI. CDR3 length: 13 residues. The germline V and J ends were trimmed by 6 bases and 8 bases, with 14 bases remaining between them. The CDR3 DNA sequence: TGTGCCAGCAGGTGGGCGGGGGCAGATGAGCAGTTCTTC. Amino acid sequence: CASRWAGADEQFF.

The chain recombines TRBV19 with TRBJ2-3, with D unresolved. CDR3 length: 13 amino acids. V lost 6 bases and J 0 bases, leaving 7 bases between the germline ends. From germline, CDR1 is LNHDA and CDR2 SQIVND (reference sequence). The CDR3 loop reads CASRIGSTDTQYF. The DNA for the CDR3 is TGTGCCAGTAGGATCGGGAGCACAGATACGCAGTATTTT.

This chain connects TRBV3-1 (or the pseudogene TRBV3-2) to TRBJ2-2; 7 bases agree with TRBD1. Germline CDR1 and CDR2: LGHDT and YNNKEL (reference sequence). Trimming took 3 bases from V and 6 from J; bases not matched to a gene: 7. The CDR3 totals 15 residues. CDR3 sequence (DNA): TGTGCCAGCAGCCACATAACAGGGGCCCCCGGGGAGCTGTTTTTT. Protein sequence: CASSHITGAPGELFF.

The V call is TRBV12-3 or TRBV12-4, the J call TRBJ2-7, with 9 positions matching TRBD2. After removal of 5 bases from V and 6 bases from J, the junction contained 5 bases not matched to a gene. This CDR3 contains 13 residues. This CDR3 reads CASSVLAGAEQYV. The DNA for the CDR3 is TGTGCCAGCAGTGTATTAGCGGGAGCCGAGCAGTACGTC.

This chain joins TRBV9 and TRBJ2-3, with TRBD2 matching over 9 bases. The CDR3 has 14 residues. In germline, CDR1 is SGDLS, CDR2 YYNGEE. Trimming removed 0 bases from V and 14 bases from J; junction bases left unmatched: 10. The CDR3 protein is CASSVVGSGGPRYF. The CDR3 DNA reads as TGTGCCAGCAGCGTAGTGGGTAGCGGGGGACCCCGGTATTTT.

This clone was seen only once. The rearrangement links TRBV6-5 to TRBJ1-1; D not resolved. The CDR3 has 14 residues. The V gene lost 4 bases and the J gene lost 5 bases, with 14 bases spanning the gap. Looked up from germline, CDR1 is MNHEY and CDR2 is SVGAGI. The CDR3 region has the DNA TGTGCCAGCAGTTTTGGACTCCATGCGACTGAAGCTTTCTTT. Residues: CASSFGLHATEAFF.